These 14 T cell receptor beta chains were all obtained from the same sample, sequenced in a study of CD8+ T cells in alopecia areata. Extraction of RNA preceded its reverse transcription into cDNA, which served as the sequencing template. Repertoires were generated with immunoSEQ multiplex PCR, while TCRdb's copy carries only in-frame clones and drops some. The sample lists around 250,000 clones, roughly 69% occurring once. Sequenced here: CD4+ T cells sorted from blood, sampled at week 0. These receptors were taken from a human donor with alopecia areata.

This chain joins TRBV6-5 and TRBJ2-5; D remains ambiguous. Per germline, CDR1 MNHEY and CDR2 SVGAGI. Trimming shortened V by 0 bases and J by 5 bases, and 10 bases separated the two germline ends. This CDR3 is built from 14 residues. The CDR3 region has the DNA TGTGCCAGCAGTTACTCGGGGTCCAGGGAGACCCAGTACTTC. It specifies CASSYSGSRETQYF.

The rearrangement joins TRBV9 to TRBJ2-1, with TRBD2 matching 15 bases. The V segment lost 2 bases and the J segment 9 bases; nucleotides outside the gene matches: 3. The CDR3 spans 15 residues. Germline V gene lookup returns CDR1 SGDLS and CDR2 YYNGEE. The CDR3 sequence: CASSVGLAGGGEQFF. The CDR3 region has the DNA TGTGCCAGCAGCGTGGGACTAGCGGGGGGTGGTGAGCAGTTCTTC. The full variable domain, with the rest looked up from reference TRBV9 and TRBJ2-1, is DSGVTQTPKHLITATGQRVTLRCSPRSGDLSVYWYQQSLDQGLQFLIQYYNGEERAKGNILERFSAQQFPDLHSELNLSSLELGDSALYFCASSVGLAGGGEQFFGPGTRLTVL.

CDR3 residues: CSVFGTSGGDYRGRSTDTQYF. The CDR3 DNA reads as TGCAGCGTTTTTGGGACTAGCGGGGGAGATTACCGAGGCCGAAGCACAGATACGCAGTATTTT. This rearrangement joins TRBV29-1 to TRBJ2-3; 14 nucleotides align to TRBD2. The trim removed 5 bases at V and 0 bases at J, leaving 19 bases unmatched. The germline CDR1 and CDR2 sequences are SQVTM and ANQGSEA. CDR3 length: 21 amino acids.

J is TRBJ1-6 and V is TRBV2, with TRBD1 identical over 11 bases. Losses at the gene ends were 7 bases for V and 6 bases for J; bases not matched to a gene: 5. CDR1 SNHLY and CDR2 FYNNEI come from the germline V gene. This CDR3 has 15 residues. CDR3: CASNRDRGINSPLHF. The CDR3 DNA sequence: TGTGCCAGCAACCGGGACAGGGGGATTAATTCACCCCTCCACTTT.

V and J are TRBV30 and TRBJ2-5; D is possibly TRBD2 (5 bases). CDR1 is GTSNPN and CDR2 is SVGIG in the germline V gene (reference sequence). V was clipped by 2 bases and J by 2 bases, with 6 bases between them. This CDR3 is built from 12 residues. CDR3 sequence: CAWSPGQETQYF. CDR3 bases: TGTGCCTGGAGTCCGGGGCAAGAGACCCAGTACTTC.

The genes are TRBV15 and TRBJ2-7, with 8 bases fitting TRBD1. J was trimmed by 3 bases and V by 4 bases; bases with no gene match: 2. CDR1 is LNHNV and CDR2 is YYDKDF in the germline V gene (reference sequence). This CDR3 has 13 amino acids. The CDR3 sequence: CATSTGQGYEQYF. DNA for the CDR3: TGTGCCACCAGCACTGGACAGGGCTACGAGCAGTACTTC. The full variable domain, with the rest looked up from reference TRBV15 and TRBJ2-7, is DAMVIQNPRYQVTQFGKPVTLSCSQTLNHNVMYWYQQKSSQAPKLLFHYYDKDFNNEADTPDNFQSRRPNTSFCFLDIRSPGLGDTAMYLCATSTGQGYEQYFGPGTRLTVT.

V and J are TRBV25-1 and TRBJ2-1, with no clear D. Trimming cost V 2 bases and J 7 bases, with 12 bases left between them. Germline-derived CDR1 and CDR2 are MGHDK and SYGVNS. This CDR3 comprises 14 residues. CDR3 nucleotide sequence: TGTGCCAGCAGTGAACCCGGACCTTTTAATGAGCAGTTCTTC. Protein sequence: CASSEPGPFNEQFF.

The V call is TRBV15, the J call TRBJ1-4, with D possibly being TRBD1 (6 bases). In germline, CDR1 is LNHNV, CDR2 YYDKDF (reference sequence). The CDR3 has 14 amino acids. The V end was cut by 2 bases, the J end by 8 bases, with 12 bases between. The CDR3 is CATSRSTGREKLFF. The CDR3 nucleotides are TGTGCCACCAGCAGAAGCACAGGGAGAGAAAAACTGTTTTTT.

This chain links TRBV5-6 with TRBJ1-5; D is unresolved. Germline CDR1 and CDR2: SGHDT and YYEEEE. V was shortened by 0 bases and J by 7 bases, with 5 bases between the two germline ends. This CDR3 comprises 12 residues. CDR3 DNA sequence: TGTGCCAGCAGCTTGGTTGGACAGCCCCAGCATTTT. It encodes CASSLVGQPQHF.

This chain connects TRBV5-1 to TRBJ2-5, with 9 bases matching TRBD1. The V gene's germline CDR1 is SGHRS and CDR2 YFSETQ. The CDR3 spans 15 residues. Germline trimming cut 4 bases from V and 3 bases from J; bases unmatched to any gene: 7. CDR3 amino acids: CASSRPDRGEETQYF. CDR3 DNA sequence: TGCGCCAGCAGCCGCCCTGACAGGGGGGAAGAGACCCAGTACTTC.

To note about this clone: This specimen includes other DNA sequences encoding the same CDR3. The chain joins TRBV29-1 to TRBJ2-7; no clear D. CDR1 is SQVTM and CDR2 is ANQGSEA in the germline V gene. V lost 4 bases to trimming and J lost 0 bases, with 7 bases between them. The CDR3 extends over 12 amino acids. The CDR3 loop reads CSVGQGSYEQYF. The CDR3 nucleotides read TGCAGCGTTGGCCAAGGCTCCTACGAGCAGTACTTC.

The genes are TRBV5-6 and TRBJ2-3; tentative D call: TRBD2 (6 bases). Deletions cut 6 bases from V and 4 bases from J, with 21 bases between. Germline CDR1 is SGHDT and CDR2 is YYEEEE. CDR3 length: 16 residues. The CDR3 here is CASTASSRGWADTQYF. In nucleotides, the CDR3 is TGTGCCAGCACCGCTTCGTCGCGGGGTTGGGCAGATACGCAGTATTTT.

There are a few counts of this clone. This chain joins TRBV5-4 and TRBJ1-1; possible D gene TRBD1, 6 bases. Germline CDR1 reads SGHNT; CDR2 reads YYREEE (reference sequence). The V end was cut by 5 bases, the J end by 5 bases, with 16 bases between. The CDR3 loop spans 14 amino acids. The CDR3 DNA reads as TGTGCCAGCAGATCACAGGGCTCGGGTACTGAAGCTTTCTTT. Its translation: CASRSQGSGTEAFF.

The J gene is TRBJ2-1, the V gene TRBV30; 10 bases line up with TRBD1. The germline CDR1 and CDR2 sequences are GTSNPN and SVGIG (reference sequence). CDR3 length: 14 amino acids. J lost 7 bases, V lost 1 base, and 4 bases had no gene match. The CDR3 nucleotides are TGTGCCTGGAGTGGACAGGGGGCCTGGAATGAGCAGTTCTTC. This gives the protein CAWSGQGAWNEQFF.